Listed here are 7 T cell receptor beta chains from one sample, sequenced in a study of blood T cell repertoires in COVID-19. Libraries were prepared by immunoSEQ multiplex PCR; TCRdb keeps only in-frame clonotypes and omits some of them. The sample shows around 390,000 clones, 80% to 90% of them seen only once. The sequenced material came from PBMCs or T cells enriched from blood (not recorded which). These TCRs come from a woman in her forties or fifties who had recovered from COVID-19.

V usage is TRBV28 and J usage is TRBJ1-2; TRBD1 aligns across 7 bases. V lost 4 bases and J lost 6; bases outside the gene matches: 11. The CDR3 extends over 15 amino acids. Germline loops: CDR1 MDHEN, CDR2 SYDVKM. CDR3 residues: CASSSYRGAGDGYTF. The CDR3 region has the DNA TGTGCCAGCAGTTCCTACAGGGGAGCGGGAGATGGCTACACCTTC.

This clone occurred once. This chain links TRBV9 with TRBJ1-2; D remains ambiguous. The CDR3 length is 16 residues. Trimming took off 0 bases at V and 2 bases at J, with 14 bases between the two ends. Per germline, CDR1 SGDLS and CDR2 YYNGEE. CDR3 sequence (DNA): TGTGCCAGCAGCGTAGGAGGAACCGCACTCAACTATGGCTACACCTTC. Protein: CASSVGGTALNYGYTF.

V and J are TRBV7-9 and TRBJ2-3, with D perhaps TRBD2 (5 bases). The CDR3 consists of 16 residues. V lost 5 bases and J 1 base, leaving 16 bases between the germline ends. CDR1 and CDR2 from the germline V gene are SEHNR and FQNEAQ (reference sequence). The CDR3 sequence: CASSIPAGGGTDTQYF. CDR3 DNA sequence: TGTGCCAGCAGCATCCCGGCGGGCGGCGGCACAGATACGCAGTATTTT.

V and J are TRBV5-1 and TRBJ1-1, with D tentatively TRBD1 (6 bases). V lost 3 bases, J lost 1 base, and 13 bases lay in between. Germline V gene sequence: CDR1 SGHRS, CDR2 YFSETQ. This CDR3 spans 15 amino acids. This CDR3 is CASSWDGTTNTEAFF. The CDR3 nucleotides read TGCGCCAGCAGCTGGGATGGGACAACGAACACTGAAGCTTTCTTT.

This clone came up once. The chain employs TRBV2 and TRBJ1-5, with TRBD1 matching 10 bases. This CDR3 spans 14 amino acids. J gave up 9 bases and V 5 bases, and 7 bases lay outside the gene matches. Germline V gene lookup returns CDR1 SNHLY and CDR2 FYNNEI. The CDR3 loop is CASSRTGGNGPQHF. The CDR3 region has the DNA TGTGCCAGCAGTAGGACAGGGGGGAATGGGCCCCAGCATTTT.

This clone has only a few counts. V usage is TRBV27 and J usage is TRBJ2-7; TRBD1 matches at 11 bases. The trim removed 2 bases at V and 6 bases at J, leaving 12 bases unmatched. The CDR3 has 17 residues. CDR1 is MNHEY, CDR2 SMNVEV, per germline (reference sequence). DNA for the CDR3: TGTGCCAGCAGTTTAGGGCCCCCCGGACAGGGGGCGACCGAGCAGTACTTC. Amino acids: CASSLGPPGQGATEQYF.

This chain uses TRBV4-1 with TRBJ2-5; 7 bases line up with TRBD2. The ends lost 4 bases at V and 3 bases at J; junction bases unmatched: 8. Germline CDR1 reads MGHRA; CDR2 reads YSYEKL. The CDR3 contains 15 residues. The CDR3 region has the DNA TGCGCCAGCAGCCGCTATGTCGGGGGGAAAGAGACCCAGTACTTC. Residues: CASSRYVGGKETQYF.